Shown below are 28 T cell receptor beta chains from a single sample sequenced in a study of blood T cell repertoires in COVID-19. The data were produced by immunoSEQ multiplex PCR, yet TCRdb's version contains in-frame clones alone and is incomplete. Among about 250,000 clones listed, roughly 84% were seen once. Sequencing was done on a sample of peripheral blood. These receptors all come from a woman in her 40s who had recovered from COVID-19.

The J gene is TRBJ2-5, the V gene TRBV9; the match to TRBD2 covers 8 bases. The CDR3 sequence is 14 residues long. The V and J ends lost 3 bases and 1 base, in that order; junction bases with no gene match: 2. CDR1 SGDLS and CDR2 YYNGEE come from the germline V gene. This CDR3 reads CASSESGGQETQYF. The CDR3 DNA reads TGTGCCAGCAGCGAAAGCGGGGGCCAAGAGACCCAGTACTTC.

The chain couples TRBV3-1 (or the pseudogene TRBV3-2) to TRBJ2-2; 7 nucleotides line up with TRBD2. Germline-derived CDR1 and CDR2 are LGHDT and YNNKEL (reference sequence). After removal of 0 bases from V and 7 bases from J, the junction contained 8 bases not matched to a gene. This CDR3 is built from 16 residues. For the CDR3, the DNA is TGTGCCAGCAGCCAAGAAGCCTCGGCGGGGGTCGGGGAGCTGTTTTTT. It translates to CASSQEASAGVGELFF.

The chain recombines TRBV30 with TRBJ1-4, with D tentatively TRBD1 (6 bases). This CDR3 has 14 amino acids. Trimming took 2 bases from V and 2 from J, leaving 9 bases between them. CDR1 GTSNPN and CDR2 SVGIG come from the germline V gene (reference sequence). The CDR3 reads CAWSRTVTNEKLFF. The CDR3 coding sequence is TGTGCCTGGAGTAGGACAGTCACTAATGAAAAACTGTTTTTT.

The chain couples TRBV19 to TRBJ1-5; TRBD1 is a possible D gene (5 bases). This CDR3 has 17 amino acids. Trimming left V 4 bases short and J 3 bases short, with 19 bases between. Germline V gene sequence: CDR1 LNHDA, CDR2 SQIVND (reference sequence). The CDR3 protein is CASSTGLGLGDNQPQHF. As DNA, the CDR3 is TGTGCCAGTAGTACAGGGTTAGGGTTAGGGGACAATCAGCCCCAGCATTTT.

The chain links TRBV5-5 to TRBJ1-6; the D is unclear. Germline CDR1 reads SGHKS; CDR2 reads YYEKEE (reference sequence). The length of the CDR3 is 14 residues. V gave up 2 bases and J gave up 2 bases, with 5 bases separating them. The CDR3 region has the DNA TGTGCCAGCAGCTTTAATCCCTATAATTCACCCCTCCACTTT. It specifies CASSFNPYNSPLHF.

The genes are TRBV30 and TRBJ1-4; tentatively, D is TRBD1 (6 bases). This CDR3 is 15 amino acids long. The V gene lost 0 bases and the J gene lost 3 bases, with 11 bases spanning the gap. The germline V gene encodes CDR1 GTSNPN and CDR2 SVGIG (reference sequence). The CDR3 DNA sequence: TGTGCCTGGAGTGTACGGGGGGCGTCTAATGAAAAACTGTTTTTT. Its translation: CAWSVRGASNEKLFF.

J is TRBJ1-2 and V is TRBV28; no definite D call. V was pared by 3 bases and J by 0 bases, with 8 bases between. CDR3 size: 14 residues. From germline, CDR1 is MDHEN and CDR2 SYDVKM. The CDR3 is CASSFPLPNYGYTF. CDR3 DNA: TGTGCCAGCAGTTTCCCACTTCCTAACTATGGCTACACCTTC.

The J gene is TRBJ1-5, the V gene TRBV28; 8 bases are a match to TRBD1. Unmatched junction bases numbered 8, after V lost 5 bases and J lost 8 bases. There are 14 residues in the CDR3. The germline V gene has CDR1 MDHEN and CDR2 SYDVKM. The CDR3 is CASSLTGGKEPQHF. The DNA of the CDR3 is TGTGCCAGCAGTCTCACAGGGGGGAAGGAGCCCCAGCATTTT.

This clone has a handful of counts. The chain joins TRBV3-1 (or the pseudogene TRBV3-2) to TRBJ1-1; 10 positions agree with TRBD1. CDR1 LGHDT and CDR2 YNNKEL come from the germline V gene (reference sequence). Losses at the gene ends were 4 bases for V and 5 bases for J; bases not matched to a gene: 7. CDR3 length: 15 residues. The chain's CDR3 is CASSLGTGVRTEAFF. The CDR3 bases are TGTGCCAGCAGCCTCGGGACAGGGGTTCGGACTGAAGCTTTCTTT.

V gene TRBV5-1 combines with J gene TRBJ1-4; unclear D gene. Germline-derived CDR1 and CDR2 are SGHRS and YFSETQ. The CDR3 consists of 14 residues. Trimming pared 5 bases from V and 0 bases from J, leaving 8 bases between. CDR3 amino acids: CASRIQPTNEKLFF. The CDR3 nucleotides read TGCGCCAGCAGAATACAGCCAACTAATGAAAAACTGTTTTTT.

The chain combines TRBV7-9 with TRBJ2-2; tentative D call: TRBD2 (5 bases). With 5 bases removed from V and 3 bases from J, the gap between germline ends came to 16 bases. Germline CDR1 and CDR2: SEHNR and FQNEAQ (reference sequence). The CDR3 contains 16 residues. The CDR3 nucleotides read TGTGCCAGCAGCCCCCGAGGTAGCGTAGACACCGGGGAGCTGTTTTTT. It yields the protein CASSPRGSVDTGELFF.

The CDR3 region has the DNA TGCAGTGCTAGTCCGACAGGGTTCACAGATACGCAGTATTTT. Translated, it gives CSASPTGFTDTQYF. The V call is TRBV20-1, the J call TRBJ2-3; 7 nucleotides align to TRBD1. The trim removed 3 bases at V and 2 bases at J, leaving 5 bases unmatched. The CDR3 loop spans 14 amino acids. Germline CDR1 and CDR2: DFQATT and SNEGSKA (reference sequence).

The chain recombines TRBV27 with TRBJ1-1; D unclear. This CDR3 has 15 residues. V was pared by 2 bases and J by 9 bases, with 19 bases between. The germline CDR1 and CDR2 sequences are MNHEY and SMNVEV (reference sequence). This chain's CDR3 is CASSLVSASGRKAFF. CDR3 nucleotide sequence: TGTGCCAGCAGTTTAGTATCCGCGTCAGGAAGAAAAGCTTTCTTT.

The chain uses TRBV5-3 and TRBJ1-4, with D unclear. TRBV5-3 is an ORF, and what it does is uncertain. This CDR3 spans 17 amino acids. V was cut by 4 bases and J by 1 base, with 17 bases left in between. CDR3 in amino acids: CARSLHGRFRTNEKLFF. The CDR3 bases are TGTGCCAGAAGCCTACACGGGAGGTTCCGAACTAATGAAAAACTGTTTTTT.

The chain is built from TRBV11-2 and TRBJ2-2; TRBD1 might be the D (6 bases). Germline V gene data show CDR1 as SGHAT and CDR2 as FQNNGV. Trimming removed 1 base at V and 2 bases at J, with 17 bases between. The CDR3 totals 18 residues. CDR3 in amino acids: CASSLGLPGTSNTGELFF. The DNA for the CDR3 is TGTGCCAGCAGCTTAGGGTTACCCGGGACATCTAACACCGGGGAGCTGTTTTTT. The full variable domain, rest sourced from reference TRBV11-2 and TRBJ2-2, is EAGVAQSPRYKIIEKRQSVAFWCNPISGHATLYWYQQILGQGPKLLIQFQNNGVVDDSQLPKDRFSAERLKGVDSTLKIQPAKLEDSAVYLCASSLGLPGTSNTGELFFGEGSRLTVL.

V is TRBV5-1 and J is TRBJ1-4; D is possibly TRBD1 (6 bases). Germline values: CDR1 SGHRS, CDR2 YFSETQ. V was shortened by 4 bases and J by 8 bases, with 18 bases between the two germline ends. This CDR3 contains 15 residues. This CDR3 reads CASSVGTTAGEKLFF. For the CDR3, the DNA is TGCGCCAGCAGCGTGGGGACAACGGCGGGGGAAAAACTGTTTTTT.

This chain uses TRBV7-9 with TRBJ2-7, with TRBD1 matching over 8 bases. The CDR3 loop spans 13 amino acids. Germline V gene lookup returns CDR1 SEHNR and CDR2 FQNEAQ (reference sequence). V shed 8 bases, J shed 6 bases, and the junction held 9 bases outside the gene matches. CDR3 sequence reads: CASSEQGEREQYF. The CDR3 DNA is TGTGCCAGCTCTGAACAGGGGGAACGCGAGCAGTACTTC.

This sequence joins TRBV3-1 (or the pseudogene TRBV3-2) and TRBJ2-6, with TRBD1 matching 7 bases. In germline, CDR1 is LGHDT, CDR2 YNNKEL (reference sequence). V dropped 4 bases and J dropped 0; count of bases not matched to a gene: 12. This CDR3 has 19 amino acids. DNA of the CDR3: TGTGCCAGCAGCCCGTCCACCGGGACAGCACTCTCTGGGGCCAACGTCCTGACTTTC. This translates into CASSPSTGTALSGANVLTF.

This rearrangement joins TRBV5-4 to TRBJ2-2, with TRBD2 matching over 8 bases. CDR3 length equals 15 residues. Germline CDR1 reads SGHNT; CDR2 reads YYREEE (reference sequence). With V trimmed by 9 bases and J by 7 bases, 14 bases remained unmatched. The CDR3, as DNA: TGTGCCACGCACCCGGGGGGGCGGGATGGCGGGGAGCTGTTTTTT. Translated: CATHPGGRDGGELFF.

This clone was observed once. This rearrangement joins TRBV2 to TRBJ1-5, with D unclear. The CDR3 extends over 16 amino acids. Trimming pared 0 bases from V and 0 bases from J, leaving 9 bases between. Germline CDR1 reads SNHLY; CDR2 reads FYNNEI. CDR3 amino acids: CASSEALSISNQPQHF. The CDR3, as DNA: TGTGCCAGCAGTGAAGCGCTGTCTATTAGCAATCAGCCCCAGCATTTT.

The chain employs TRBV4-1 and TRBJ1-6, with D possibly TRBD1 on 6 matching bases. CDR3 size: 16 residues. Germline V gene data show CDR1 as MGHRA and CDR2 as YSYEKL. Between the trimmed V and J ends, which lost 0 bases and 14 bases, there was a span of 20 bases. CDR3 sequence reads: CASSQEMGAPGFTLHF. The CDR3 coding sequence is TGCGCCAGCAGCCAAGAGATGGGGGCCCCGGGATTCACCCTCCACTTT.

The sample holds one count of this clone. The chain employs TRBV6-4 and TRBJ1-1; no clear D. V gave up 7 bases and J gave up 0 bases, with 15 bases separating them. CDR1 MRHNA and CDR2 SNTAGT come from the germline V gene. CDR3 length: 15 amino acids. CDR3 nucleotides: TGTGCCAGCAACTACGAGAGGCAGCTGAACACTGAAGCTTTCTTT. This translates into CASNYERQLNTEAFF.

V and J are TRBV28 and TRBJ1-2; D is uncertain. V gave up 7 bases and J gave up 4 bases, with 13 bases separating them. The germline CDR1 and CDR2 sequences are MDHEN and SYDVKM. There are 13 residues in the CDR3. CDR3 DNA: TGTGCCAGCACCCGGTCTGATCTCTATGGCTACACCTTC. Its protein is CASTRSDLYGYTF.

This chain joins TRBV18 and TRBJ2-7, with TRBD2 matching over 8 bases. V lost 2 bases and J lost 3; bases outside the gene matches: 3. The V gene's germline CDR1 is KGHSH and CDR2 LQKENI. The CDR3 runs to 14 residues. The CDR3 nucleotides are TGTGCCAGCTCACCAACTAGCGGAAACTACGAGCAGTACTTC. Translated, it gives CASSPTSGNYEQYF.

The rearrangement joins TRBV7-2 to TRBJ2-5, with D perhaps TRBD1 (5 bases). Germline V gene data show CDR1 as SGHTA and CDR2 as FQGNSA. The CDR3 runs 14 residues. Trimming took 8 bases from V and 6 from J, leaving 19 bases between them. The CDR3 nucleotides are TGTGCCAGCGGACACTTCGGACAAGGGCAGACCCAGTACTTC. Its translation: CASGHFGQGQTQYF.

The V and J genes are TRBV28 and TRBJ2-1; 10 bases align to TRBD2. Germline values: CDR1 MDHEN, CDR2 SYDVKM. This CDR3 spans 17 amino acids. Trimming removed 4 bases from V and 4 bases from J; junction bases left unmatched: 10. As DNA, the CDR3 is TGTGCCAGCAGTTCCTCGGAGGCTAGCGGGGGATACAATGAGCAGTTCTTC. The encoded protein is CASSSSEASGGYNEQFF.

This clone was detected only once. The chain links TRBV5-1 to TRBJ1-4, with 7 bases identical to TRBD1. In germline, CDR1 is SGHRS, CDR2 YFSETQ. This CDR3 is built from 19 residues. Trimming removed 3 bases from V and 4 bases from J; junction bases left unmatched: 18. CDR3 sequence reads: CASSSSTGATGTYNEKLFF. The CDR3 DNA follows: TGCGCCAGCAGCTCAAGTACGGGGGCGACAGGGACATATAATGAAAAACTGTTTTTT. The full variable domain, its missing parts supplied by reference TRBV5-1 and TRBJ1-4, is KAGVTQTPRYLIKTRGQQVTLSCSPISGHRSVSWYQQTPGQGLQFLFEYFSETQRNKGNFPGRFSGRQFSNSRSEMNVSTLELGDSALYLCASSSSTGATGTYNEKLFFGSGTQLSVL.

The chain joins TRBV14 to TRBJ1-2; tentative D call: TRBD1 (6 bases). The CDR3 is 18 residues long. Trimming removed 3 bases from V and 0 bases from J, with 20 bases in between. CDR1 SGHDN and CDR2 FVKESK come from the germline V gene. CDR3 in amino acids: CASSHRPWTVNANYGYTF. The CDR3 nucleotides read TGTGCCAGCAGCCACCGACCCTGGACAGTTAACGCTAACTATGGCTACACCTTC.